This T cell receptor (beta chain) was identified during a study of technical replicates of blood from several donors. CDR1 is MNHNY and CDR2 is SVGAGI in the germline V gene (reference sequence). Unmatched junction bases numbered 4, after V lost 7 bases and J lost 5 bases. The CDR3 sequence is 13 residues long. The table came from immunoSEQ multiplex PCR; TCRdb's copy has only in-frame clones and leaves some out. Altogether about 56,000 clones are present, around 93% being singletons, with the ten largest covering around 4%. This receptor was obtained from a human donor in good health. Some clones in this sample may be carry-over from other donors' samples. The V call is TRBV6-6, the J call TRBJ2-5; the match to TRBD2 covers 10 bases. The sample taken for sequencing was PBMCs. The CDR3 bases are TGTGCCAGCACCCTAGCGGGAGTGGAGACCCAGTACTTC. Translated: CASTLAGVETQYF.